This T cell receptor (beta chain) emerged from a study of metastatic and nonmetastatic thyroid tumors. There are 15 residues in the CDR3. From germline, CDR1 is MGHRA and CDR2 YSYEKL. Between the trimmed V and J ends, which lost 0 bases and 3 bases, there was a span of 11 bases. From the PCR reads, TCRdb re-called clones with MiXCR. The sample holds around 23,000 clones, roughly 15% seen once. Patients had received no treatment of any kind before thyroid surgery. The sample holds many counts of this clone. V gene TRBV4-1 combines with J gene TRBJ1-1, with a tentative D call TRBD1 (6 bases). The material sequenced was tumor tissue. The clonotype comes from a female donor with papillary thyroid cancer or a benign thyroid nodule (not recorded which). Some clones in this sample may be carry-over from other donors' samples. The CDR3: CASSQDGGSYTEAFF. CDR3 nucleotides: TGCGCCAGCAGCCAAGATGGGGGCAGTTACACTGAAGCTTTCTTT.